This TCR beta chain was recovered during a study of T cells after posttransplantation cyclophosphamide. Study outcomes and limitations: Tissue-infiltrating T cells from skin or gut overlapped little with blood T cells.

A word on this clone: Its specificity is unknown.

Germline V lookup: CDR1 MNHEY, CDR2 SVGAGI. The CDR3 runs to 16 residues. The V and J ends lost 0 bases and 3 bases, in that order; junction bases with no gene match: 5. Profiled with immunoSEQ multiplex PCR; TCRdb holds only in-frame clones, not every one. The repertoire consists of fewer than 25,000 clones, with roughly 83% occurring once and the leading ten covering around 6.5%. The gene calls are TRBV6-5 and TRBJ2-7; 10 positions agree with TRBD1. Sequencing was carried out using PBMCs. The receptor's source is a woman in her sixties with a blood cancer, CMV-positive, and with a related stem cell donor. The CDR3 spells CASSYSPGQGGYEQYF. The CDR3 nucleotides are TGTGCCAGCAGTTACTCGCCAGGACAGGGGGGCTACGAGCAGTACTTC.